The clone carrying this T cell receptor beta chain was counted many times. TCRbeta library preparation incorporated unique molecular identifiers. TCRdb re-analysed the PCR reads in MiXCR, keeping a single row per CDR3 protein. The table includes about 22,000 distinct CDR3 sequences, approximately 10% detected once. The source of the sample is a study of T-cell reconstitution after alpha-beta-depleted transplantation in children. Germline V gives CDR1 DFQATT, CDR2 SNEGSKA (reference sequence). V lost 0 bases to trimming and J lost 1 base, with 9 bases between them. This CDR3 is built from 14 residues. This specimen was PBMCs from the stem cell graft donor, taken from the stem cell graft. The chain employs TRBV20-1 and TRBJ2-5; the D is unclear. The TCR comes from a human donor who donated a stem cell graft to a child with chronic granulomatous disease. CDR3 region: CSARDRRFQETQYF. The CDR3 nucleotides are TGCAGTGCTAGAGATCGTCGGTTCCAAGAGACCCAGTACTTC.